This note documents a single TCR beta chain sequence. This record comes from a study of T cell responses to AZD1222 COVID-19 vaccine. The V and J ends lost 0 bases and 4 bases respectively, with 8 bases between them. The germline V gene encodes CDR1 SGDLS and CDR2 YYNGEE. This CDR3 is 14 amino acids long. Only in-frame clones appear in the TCRdb table, and some are missing; sequencing was by immunoSEQ multiplex PCR. The repertoire has about 56,000 clones, around nine tenths of them found once; the top ten carry around 15%. The chain couples TRBV9 to TRBJ1-5, with a tentative D call TRBD1 (5 bases). This TCR came from an adult in good health. Sequences were derived from peripheral blood, sampled on day 0 of AZD1222 vaccination. In DNA form, the CDR3 reads TGTGCCAGCAGCGTAGGGGGCGATAATCAGCCCCAGCATTTT. Protein product: CASSVGGDNQPQHF. Supplemented by reference TRBV9 and TRBJ1-5, the full variable domain reads DSGVTQTPKHLITATGQRVTLRCSPRSGDLSVYWYQQSLDQGLQFLIQYYNGEERAKGNILERFSAQQFPDLHSELNLSSLELGDSALYFCASSVGGDNQPQHFGDGTRLSIL.